This T cell receptor beta chain is drawn from a study of shared clonotypes between healthy human individuals. Points from the study as a whole: An anticipated effect of sequencing depth on clonotype sharing among donors was recognized. Shared clonotypes across all four donors exceeded non-shared ones in generation probability.

The CDR3 covers 14 residues. Germline values: CDR1 KGHSH, CDR2 LQKENI. V was cut by 2 bases and J by 7 bases, with 12 bases left in between. Genomic DNA (from each subset) was split evenly across several immunoSEQ plates. Method: immunoSEQ multiplex PCR; TCRdb's copy keeps in-frame clones and lacks some. The table includes about 710,000 clones, around 73% detected once. Of note for this clone: Its antigen remains unknown.

The TCR comes from a woman aged 25 to 39 in good health. V usage is TRBV18 and J usage is TRBJ1-5; unclear D gene. Sequencing was done on a sample of memory CD4+ T cells sorted from blood. Indicated subset: CD45RA-negative fraction. DNA of the CDR3: TGTGCCAGCTCACCATTCGGGGATGGGCAGCCCCAGCATTTT. Protein product: CASSPFGDGQPQHF.